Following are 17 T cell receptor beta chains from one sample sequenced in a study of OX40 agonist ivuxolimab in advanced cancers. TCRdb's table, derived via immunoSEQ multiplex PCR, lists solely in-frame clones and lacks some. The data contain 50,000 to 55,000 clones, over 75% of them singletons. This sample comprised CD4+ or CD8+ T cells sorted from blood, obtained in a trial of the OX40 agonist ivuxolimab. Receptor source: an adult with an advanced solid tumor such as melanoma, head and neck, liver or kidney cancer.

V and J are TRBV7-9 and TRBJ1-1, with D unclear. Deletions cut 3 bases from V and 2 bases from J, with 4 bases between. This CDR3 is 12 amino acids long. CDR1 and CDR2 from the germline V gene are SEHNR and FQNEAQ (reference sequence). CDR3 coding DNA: TGTGCCAGCAGCTTTCCCAACACTGAAGCTTTCTTT. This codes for CASSFPNTEAFF.

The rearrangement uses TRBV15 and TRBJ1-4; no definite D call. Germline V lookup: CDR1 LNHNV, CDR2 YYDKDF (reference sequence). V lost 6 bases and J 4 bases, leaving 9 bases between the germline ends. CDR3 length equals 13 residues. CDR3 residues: CATRPANNEKLFF. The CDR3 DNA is TGTGCCACCAGACCAGCGAATAATGAAAAACTGTTTTTT.

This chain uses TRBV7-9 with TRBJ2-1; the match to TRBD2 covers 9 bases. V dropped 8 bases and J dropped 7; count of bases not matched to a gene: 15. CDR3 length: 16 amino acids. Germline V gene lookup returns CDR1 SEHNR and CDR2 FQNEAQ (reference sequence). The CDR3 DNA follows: TGTGCCAGCGACCCAACCGGCGGGGGGGCTCGGAATGAGCAGTTCTTC. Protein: CASDPTGGGARNEQFF. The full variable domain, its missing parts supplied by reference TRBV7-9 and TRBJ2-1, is DTGVSQNPRHKITKRGQNVTFRCDPISEHNRLYWYRQTLGQGPEFLTYFQNEAQLEKSRLLSDRFSAERPKGSFSTLEIQRTEQGDSAMYLCASDPTGGGARNEQFFGPGTRLTVL.

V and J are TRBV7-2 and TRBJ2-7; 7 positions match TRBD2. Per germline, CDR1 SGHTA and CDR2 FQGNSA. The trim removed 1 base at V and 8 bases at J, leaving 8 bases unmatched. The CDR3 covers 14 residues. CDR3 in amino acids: CASSLDGTSVQQYF. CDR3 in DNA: TGTGCCAGCAGCTTAGATGGTACTAGCGTACAGCAGTACTTC. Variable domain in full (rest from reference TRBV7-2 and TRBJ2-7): GAGVSQSPSNKVTEKGKDVELRCDPISGHTALYWYRQSLGQGLEFLIYFQGNSAPDKSGLPSDRFSAERTGGSVSTLTIQRTQQEDSAVYLCASSLDGTSVQQYFGPGTRLTVT.

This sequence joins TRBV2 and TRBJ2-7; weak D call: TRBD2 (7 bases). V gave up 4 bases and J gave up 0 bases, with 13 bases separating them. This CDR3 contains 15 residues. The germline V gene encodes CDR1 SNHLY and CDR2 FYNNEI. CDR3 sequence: CASSGGGPPSYEQYF. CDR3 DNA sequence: TGTGCCAGCAGTGGGGGGGGCCCCCCCTCCTACGAGCAGTACTTC.

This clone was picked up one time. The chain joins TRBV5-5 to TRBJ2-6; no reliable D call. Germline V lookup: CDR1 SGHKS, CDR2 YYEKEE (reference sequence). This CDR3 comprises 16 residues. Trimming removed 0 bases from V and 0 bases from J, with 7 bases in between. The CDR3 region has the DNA TGTGCCAGCAGCTTGGGGCCCTCCTCTGGGGCCAACGTCCTGACTTTC. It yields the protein CASSLGPSSGANVLTF.

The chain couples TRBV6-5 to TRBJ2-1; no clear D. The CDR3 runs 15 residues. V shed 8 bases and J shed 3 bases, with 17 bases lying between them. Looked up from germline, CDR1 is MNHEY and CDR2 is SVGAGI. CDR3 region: CASCVDRRNYNEQFF. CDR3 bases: TGTGCCAGCTGTGTTGACCGAAGAAACTACAATGAGCAGTTCTTC.

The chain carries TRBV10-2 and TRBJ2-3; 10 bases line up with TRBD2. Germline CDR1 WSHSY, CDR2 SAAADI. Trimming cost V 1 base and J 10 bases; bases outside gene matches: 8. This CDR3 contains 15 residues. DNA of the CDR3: TGCGCCAGCAGTGAGTGGTCTAGCGGGAGTAGGTCGCAGTATTTT. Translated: CASSEWSSGSRSQYF.

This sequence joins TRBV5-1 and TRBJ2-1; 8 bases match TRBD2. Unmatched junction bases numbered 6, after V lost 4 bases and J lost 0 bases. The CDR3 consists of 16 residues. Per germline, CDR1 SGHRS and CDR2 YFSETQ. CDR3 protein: CASSPVSGVSYNEQFF. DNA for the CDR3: TGCGCCAGCAGCCCAGTTAGCGGGGTCTCCTACAATGAGCAGTTCTTC.

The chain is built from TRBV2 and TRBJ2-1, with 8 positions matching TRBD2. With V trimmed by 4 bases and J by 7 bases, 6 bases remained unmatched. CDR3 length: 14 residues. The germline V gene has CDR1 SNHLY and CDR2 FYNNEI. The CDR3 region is CASSGRAGVNEQFF. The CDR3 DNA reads TGTGCCAGCAGTGGCCGAGCGGGAGTAAATGAGCAGTTCTTC.

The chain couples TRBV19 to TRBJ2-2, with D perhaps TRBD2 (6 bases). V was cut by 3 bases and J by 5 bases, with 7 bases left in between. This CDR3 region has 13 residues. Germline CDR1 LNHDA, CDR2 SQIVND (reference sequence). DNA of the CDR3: TGTGCCAGTAGTATCGGGGGTACCGGGGAGCTGTTTTTT. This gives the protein CASSIGGTGELFF.

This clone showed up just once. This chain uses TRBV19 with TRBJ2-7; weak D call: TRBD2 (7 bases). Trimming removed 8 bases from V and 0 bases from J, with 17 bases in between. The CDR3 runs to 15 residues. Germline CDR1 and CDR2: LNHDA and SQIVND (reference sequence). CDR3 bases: TGTGCCAGTGGGGAGGGGGACACCAACTCCTACGAGCAGTACTTC. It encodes CASGEGDTNSYEQYF.

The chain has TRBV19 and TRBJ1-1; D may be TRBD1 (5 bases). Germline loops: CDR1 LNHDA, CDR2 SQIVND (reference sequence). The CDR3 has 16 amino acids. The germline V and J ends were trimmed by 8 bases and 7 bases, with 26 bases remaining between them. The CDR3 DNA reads TGTGCCAGTTGCCCGTGGGCAAGTGGGGGGACGGGTGAAGCTTTCTTT. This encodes CASCPWASGGTGEAFF.

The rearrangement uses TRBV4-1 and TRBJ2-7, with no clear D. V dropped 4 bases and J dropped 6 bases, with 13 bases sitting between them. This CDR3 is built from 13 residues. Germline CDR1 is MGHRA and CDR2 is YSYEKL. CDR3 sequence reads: CASSPTGFLEQYF. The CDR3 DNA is TGCGCCAGCAGCCCTACCGGCTTCCTCGAGCAGTACTTC.

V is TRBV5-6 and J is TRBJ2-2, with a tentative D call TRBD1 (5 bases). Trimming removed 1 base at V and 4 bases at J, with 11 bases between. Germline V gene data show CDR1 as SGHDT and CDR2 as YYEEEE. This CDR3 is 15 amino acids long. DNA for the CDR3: TGTGCCAGCAGCTTGCGCAGGGTAGGCACCGGGGAGCTGTTTTTT. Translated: CASSLRRVGTGELFF.

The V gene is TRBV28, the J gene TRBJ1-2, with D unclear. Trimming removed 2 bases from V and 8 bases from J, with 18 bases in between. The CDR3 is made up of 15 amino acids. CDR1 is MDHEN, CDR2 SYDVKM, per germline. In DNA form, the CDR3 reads TGTGCCAGCAGTTTAAATCATGCCGGGAGTGGCGGCTACACCTTC. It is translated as CASSLNHAGSGGYTF.

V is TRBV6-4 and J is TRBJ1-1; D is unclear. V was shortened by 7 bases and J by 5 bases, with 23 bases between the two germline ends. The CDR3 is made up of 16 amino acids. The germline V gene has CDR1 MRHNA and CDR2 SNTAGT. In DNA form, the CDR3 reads TGTGCCAGCACGACGAGAGGGAGGTCAACTTTAACTGAAGCTTTCTTT. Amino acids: CASTTRGRSTLTEAFF.